This is a list of T cell receptor beta chains from one sample in a study of OX40 agonist ivuxolimab in advanced cancers. The assay was immunoSEQ multiplex PCR, and TCRdb's table has in-frame clones only and misses some. Among around 68,000 clones, about nine tenths were seen once, and the ten largest hold over 0.35%. This specimen was CD4+ or CD8+ T cells sorted from blood, taken in a trial of the OX40 agonist ivuxolimab. These receptors all come from an adult with an advanced solid tumor such as melanoma, head and neck, liver or kidney cancer. Both conserved end residues are part of each CDR3. A D gene is named only where the DNA matches it firmly. A clone size is listed for some rows: how often the clone was seen (once, few, many), or a class if it is expanded.

clone_size d_call j_call v_call cdr3_aa cdr3_nt
- - TRBJ2-7 TRBV4-3 CASSQAAGTQSSYEQYF TGCGCCAGCAGCCAAGCTGCCGGGACTCAGAGCTCCTACGAGCAGTACTTC
few - TRBJ1-1 TRBV19 CASSSRGLLENTEAFF TGTGCCAGTAGTTCCCGGGGACTCCTGGAGAACACTGAAGCTTTCTTT
- - TRBJ2-4 TRBV19 CASSTGIRAKNIQYF TGTGCCAGTAGTACCGGGATTCGAGCCAAAAACATTCAGTACTTC
- TRBD2 TRBJ2-5 TRBV5-6 CASSRVLAGGQGETQYF TGTGCCAGCAGCCGAGTCCTAGCGGGGGGCCAGGGAGAGACCCAGTACTTC
once TRBD1 TRBJ1-2 TRBV6-5 CASSYDRGDYGYTF TGTGCCAGCAGTTACGACAGGGGGGACTATGGCTACACCTTC
- TRBD1 TRBJ2-2 TRBV19 CASRGSGELFF TGTGCCAGCAGGGGGTCCGGGGAGCTGTTTTTT
- - TRBJ1-5 TRBV19 CASSPDSFISLPQHF TGTGCCAGTAGCCCGGACAGCTTTATTAGTCTGCCCCAGCATTTT
- - TRBJ2-7 TRBV19 CASTREGTGSYEQYF TGTGCCAGTACCCGAGAGGGGACTGGCTCCTACGAGCAGTACTTC
once - TRBJ1-4 TRBV5-1 CASSSWATNEKLFF TGCGCCAGCAGCTCATGGGCAACTAATGAAAAACTGTTTTTT
- - TRBJ2-4 TRBV19 CASSPGRAKNIQYF TGTGCCAGTTCCCCGGGGCGAGCCAAAAACATTCAGTACTTC
- - TRBJ2-3 TRBV5-8 CASSFGSRRNTDTQYF TGTGCCAGCAGCTTTGGGTCAAGGAGAAACACAGATACGCAGTATTTT
- - TRBJ2-5 TRBV7-9 CASSSAGPAQETQYF TGTGCCAGCAGCTCCGCCGGGCCCGCCCAAGAGACCCAGTACTTC
- - TRBJ2-7 TRBV6-6 CASSYATLPYEQYF TGTGCCAGCAGTTACGCCACACTCCCGTACGAGCAGTACTTC
- - TRBJ1-5 TRBV30 CAWSVDSNQPQHF TGTGCCTGGAGTGTGGACAGCAATCAGCCCCAGCATTTT
- TRBD2 TRBJ2-3 TRBV7-9 CASSLAAGGTDTQYF TGTGCCAGCAGCTTAGCAGCGGGAGGCACAGATACGCAGTATTTT
- TRBD2 TRBJ2-1 TRBV5-1 CASSNSGGQSYNEQFF TGCGCCAGCAGCAATAGCGGGGGCCAGTCCTACAATGAGCAGTTCTTC
- TRBD2 TRBJ2-5 TRBV9 CASSLDSSGEETQYF TGTGCCAGCAGCCTCGACTCTAGCGGAGAAGAGACCCAGTACTTC
- - TRBJ1-1 TRBV11-3 CASSLMNTEAFF TGTGCCAGCAGCTTAATGAACACTGAAGCTTTCTTT
- - TRBJ1-2 TRBV7-3 CASSFGQTRGGYTF TGTGCCAGCAGCTTCGGACAGACGAGGGGCGGCTACACCTTC
- TRBD1 TRBJ1-5 TRBV27 CASSPLTGANTQPQHF TGTGCCAGCAGTCCACTGACAGGGGCGAACACTCAGCCCCAGCATTTT